This T cell receptor beta chain comes out of a study of PD-1 blockade in classical Hodgkin lymphoma. All trial patients relapsed after autologous stem cell transplantation. Measured with immunoSEQ multiplex PCR; TCRdb has only the in-frame clones, and not every one. The sample includes approximately 41,000 clones, roughly 78% seen only once; the top ten take around 15%. V was pared by 4 bases and J by 3 bases, with 4 bases of the junction left unmatched. Germline CDR1 is SNHLY and CDR2 is FYNNEI. The CDR3 has 15 residues. The chain is built from TRBV2 and TRBJ1-5; 9 positions match TRBD1. The sample here was peripheral blood mononuclear cells (PBMCs), taken at baseline. The origin of this receptor is a human donor with classical Hodgkin lymphoma. This CDR3 reads CASSVWTGVNQPQHF. The CDR3 DNA is TGTGCCAGCAGTGTTTGGACAGGGGTCAATCAGCCCCAGCATTTT.